This paragraph reports one T cell receptor beta chain. It lacks a known antigen. No clone much larger than this one lies a single base away; base qualities are absent. The sample comes from a study of T cell repertoires in cytomegalovirus infection (dated by TCRdb to between 2019 and 2020). In the study overall: Donor HLA type was relevant to the analysis, because carriage of CMV infection together with the matching HLA type was indicated by public TCR beta signatures.

General findings and caveats noted by the study authors: The ex vivo response was dominated by HLA-C-restricted CMV-specific TCR beta clonotypes, which also provided the single most frequent clonotype in two of eight donors. Carriers of CMV infection plus the relevant HLA type were discriminated by the cumulative frequency of public TCR beta family members in the study cohort and in an independent approximately 340-donor cohort.

TCRdb lists the instrument as Illumina HiSeq 1500. Starting from the raw public reads, TCRdb applied fastp trimming at Q25, assembled clones with MiXCR and retained in-frame beta chains. Under each unique CDR3 protein, matching rows form one entry showing the most common genes and DNA. The sample yields roughly 720,000 distinct CDR3 sequences; roughly 35% were counted once. 2.5% to 3% of the sample is held by the ten biggest clonotypes. Looking up the germline V gene yields CDR1 MNHEY and CDR2 SVGAGI. V is shortened by 3 bases, J by 2 bases, and the region joining them spans 17 bases. The CDR3 runs 17 amino acids, cysteine and phenylalanine included. The retained sequence is limited to the CDR3, 51 bases, with the frame set at the first base.

The sequence came from a human donor in good health (CMV status not recorded). Some clones in this sample may be carry-over from other donors' samples. Material for sequencing was PBMCs. In this chain, TRBV6-5 is recombined with TRBJ1-5, and possibly TRBD1, on 5 matching bases. The DNA is TGTGCCAGCAGTTATTCCTTTGAGGGGCTCGGCAATCAGCCCCAGCATTTT. This yields the protein CASSYSFEGLGNQPQHF.